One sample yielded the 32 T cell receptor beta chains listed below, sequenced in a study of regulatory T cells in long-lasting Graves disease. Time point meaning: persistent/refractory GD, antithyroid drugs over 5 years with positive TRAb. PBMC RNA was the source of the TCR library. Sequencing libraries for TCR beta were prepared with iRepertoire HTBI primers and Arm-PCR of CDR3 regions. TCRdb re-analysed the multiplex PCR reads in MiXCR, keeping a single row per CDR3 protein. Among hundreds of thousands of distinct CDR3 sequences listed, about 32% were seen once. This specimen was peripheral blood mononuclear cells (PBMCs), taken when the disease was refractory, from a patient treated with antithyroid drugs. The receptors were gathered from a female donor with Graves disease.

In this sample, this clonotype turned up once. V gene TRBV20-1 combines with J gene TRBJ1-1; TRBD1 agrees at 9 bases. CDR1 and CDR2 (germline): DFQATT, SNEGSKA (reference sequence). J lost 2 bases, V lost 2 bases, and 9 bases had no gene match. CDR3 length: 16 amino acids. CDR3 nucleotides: TGCAGTGCTAGACAACTCGGGACAGGGACAAACACTGAAGCTTTCTTT. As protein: CSARQLGTGTNTEAFF.

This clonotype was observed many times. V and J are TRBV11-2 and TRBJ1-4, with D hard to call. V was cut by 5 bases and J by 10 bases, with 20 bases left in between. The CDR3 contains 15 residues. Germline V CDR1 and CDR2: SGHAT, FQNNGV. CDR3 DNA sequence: TGTGCCAGCAGCCCTCCCGGAGGAGGCGGACGAAAACTGTTTTTT. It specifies CASSPPGGGGRKLFF.

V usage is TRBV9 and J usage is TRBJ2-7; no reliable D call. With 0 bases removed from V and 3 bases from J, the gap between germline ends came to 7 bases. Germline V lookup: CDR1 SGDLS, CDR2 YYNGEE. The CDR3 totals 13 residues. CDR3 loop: CASSVAGIYEQYF. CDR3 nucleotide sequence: TGTGCCAGCAGCGTAGCTGGAATCTACGAGCAGTACTTC.

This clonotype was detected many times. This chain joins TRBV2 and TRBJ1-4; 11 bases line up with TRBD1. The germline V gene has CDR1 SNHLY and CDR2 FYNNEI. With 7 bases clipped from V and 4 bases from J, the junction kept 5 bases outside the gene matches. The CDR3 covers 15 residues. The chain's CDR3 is CASTFGTGGNEKLFF. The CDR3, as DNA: TGTGCCAGCACCTTCGGGACAGGGGGTAATGAAAAACTGTTTTTT.

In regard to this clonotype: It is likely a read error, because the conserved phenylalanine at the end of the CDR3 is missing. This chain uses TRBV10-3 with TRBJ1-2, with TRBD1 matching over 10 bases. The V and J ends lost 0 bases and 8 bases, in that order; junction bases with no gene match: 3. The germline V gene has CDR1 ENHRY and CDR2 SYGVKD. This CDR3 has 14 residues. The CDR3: CAISESDRGRGYTS. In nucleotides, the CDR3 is TGTGCCATCAGTGAGTCAGACAGGGGGCGAGGCTACACCTCC.

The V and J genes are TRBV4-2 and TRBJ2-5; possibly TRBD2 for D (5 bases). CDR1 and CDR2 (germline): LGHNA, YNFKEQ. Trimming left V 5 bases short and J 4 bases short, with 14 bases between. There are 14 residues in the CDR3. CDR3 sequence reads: CASSSLGERETQYF. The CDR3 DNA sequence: TGTGCCAGCAGCTCTCTGGGAGAGCGAGAGACCCAGTACTTC.

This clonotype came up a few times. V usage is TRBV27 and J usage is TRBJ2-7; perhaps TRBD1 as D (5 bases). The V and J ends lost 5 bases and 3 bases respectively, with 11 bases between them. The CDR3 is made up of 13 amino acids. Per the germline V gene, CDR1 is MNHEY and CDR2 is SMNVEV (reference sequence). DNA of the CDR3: TGTGCCAGCAGTCGGGCAGGGAACTACGAGCAGTACTTC. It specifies CASSRAGNYEQYF.

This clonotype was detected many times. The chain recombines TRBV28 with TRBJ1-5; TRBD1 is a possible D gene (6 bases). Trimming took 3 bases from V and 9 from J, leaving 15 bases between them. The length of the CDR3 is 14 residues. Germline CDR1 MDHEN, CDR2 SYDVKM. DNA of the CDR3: TGTGCCAGCAGTTTTAGGGGGAGTTGGGGGCCCCAGCATTTT. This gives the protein CASSFRGSWGPQHF.

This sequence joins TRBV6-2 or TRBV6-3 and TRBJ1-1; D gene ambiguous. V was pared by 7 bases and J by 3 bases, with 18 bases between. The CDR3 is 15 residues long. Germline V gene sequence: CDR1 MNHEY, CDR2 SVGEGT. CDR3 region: CASKRRDRDYTEAFF. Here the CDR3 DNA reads TGTGCCAGCAAACGAAGAGATCGGGATTACACTGAAGCTTTCTTT.

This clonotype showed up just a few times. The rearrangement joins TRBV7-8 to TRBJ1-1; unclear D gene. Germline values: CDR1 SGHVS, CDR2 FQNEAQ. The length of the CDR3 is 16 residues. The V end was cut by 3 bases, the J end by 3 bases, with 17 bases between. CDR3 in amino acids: CASSLPQWAGYTEAFF. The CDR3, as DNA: TGTGCCAGCAGCTTGCCCCAGTGGGCCGGCTACACTGAAGCTTTCTTT.

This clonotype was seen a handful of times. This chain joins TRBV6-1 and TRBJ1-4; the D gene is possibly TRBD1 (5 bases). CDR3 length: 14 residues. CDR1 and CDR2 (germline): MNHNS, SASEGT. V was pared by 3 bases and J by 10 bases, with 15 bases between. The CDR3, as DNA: TGTGCCAGCAGTGACAAGGGACCTCTGGGAAAACTGTTTTTT. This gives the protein CASSDKGPLGKLFF.

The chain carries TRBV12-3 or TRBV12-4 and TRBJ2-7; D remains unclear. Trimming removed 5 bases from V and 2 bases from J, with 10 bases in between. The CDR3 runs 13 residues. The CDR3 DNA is TGTGCCAGCAGTGAACAAGGTCCCTACGAGCAGTACTTC. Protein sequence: CASSEQGPYEQYF.

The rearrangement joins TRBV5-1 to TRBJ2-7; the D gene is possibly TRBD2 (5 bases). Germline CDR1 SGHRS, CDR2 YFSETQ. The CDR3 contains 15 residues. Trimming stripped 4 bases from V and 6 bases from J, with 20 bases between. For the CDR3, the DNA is TGCGCCAGCAGCCCAAGACCGGACTCAGTGCGCGAGCAGTACTTC. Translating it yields CASSPRPDSVREQYF.

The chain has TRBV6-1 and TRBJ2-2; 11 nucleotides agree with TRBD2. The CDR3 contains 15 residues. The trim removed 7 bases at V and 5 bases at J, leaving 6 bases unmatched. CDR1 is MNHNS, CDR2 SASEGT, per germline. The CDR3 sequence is CASNVLAGGTGELFF. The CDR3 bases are TGTGCCAGCAATGTCCTAGCGGGAGGTACCGGGGAGCTGTTTTTT.

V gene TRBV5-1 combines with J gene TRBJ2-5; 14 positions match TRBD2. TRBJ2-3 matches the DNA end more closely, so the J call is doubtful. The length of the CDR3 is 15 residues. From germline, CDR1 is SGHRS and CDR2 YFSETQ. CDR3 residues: CASSSGLAGANTQYF. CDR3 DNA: TGCGCCAGCAGCTCGGGACTAGCGGGAGCAAATACGCAGTATTTT.

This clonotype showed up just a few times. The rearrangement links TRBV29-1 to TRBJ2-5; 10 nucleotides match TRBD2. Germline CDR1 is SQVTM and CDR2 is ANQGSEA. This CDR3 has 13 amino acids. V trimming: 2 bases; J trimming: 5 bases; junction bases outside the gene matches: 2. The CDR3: CSVERGLAETQYF. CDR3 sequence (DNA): TGCAGCGTTGAAAGGGGACTAGCGGAGACCCAGTACTTC.

CDR3: CASSQDLVGGAFF. The CDR3 DNA follows: TGTGCCAGCAGCCAAGATTTGGTCGGGGGAGCTTTCTTT. The chain is built from TRBV14 and TRBJ1-1, with D perhaps matching TRBD1 (5 bases). This CDR3 has 13 residues. V shed 0 bases and J shed 10 bases, with 12 bases lying between them. The germline V gene encodes CDR1 SGHDN and CDR2 FVKESK.

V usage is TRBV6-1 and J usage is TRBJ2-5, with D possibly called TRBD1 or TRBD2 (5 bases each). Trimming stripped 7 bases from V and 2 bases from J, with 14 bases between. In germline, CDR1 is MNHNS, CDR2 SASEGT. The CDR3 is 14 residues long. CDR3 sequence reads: CASTPAGTQETQYF. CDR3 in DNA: TGTGCCAGCACCCCAGCCGGGACGCAAGAGACCCAGTACTTC.

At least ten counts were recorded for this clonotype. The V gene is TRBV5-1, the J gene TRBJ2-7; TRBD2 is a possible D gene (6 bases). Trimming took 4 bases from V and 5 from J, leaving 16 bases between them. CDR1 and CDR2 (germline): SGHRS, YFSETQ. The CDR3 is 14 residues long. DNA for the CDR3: TGCGCCAGCAGCGGAGGGGTTGCCCTCGACGAGCAGTACTTC. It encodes CASSGGVALDEQYF.

In DNA, the CDR3 is TGTGCCAGCAGTTACTCTTTCGGACAGTCAACAACTGGGGCCAACGTCCTGACTTTC. It encodes CASSYSFGQSTTGANVLTF. V is TRBV6-2 or TRBV6-3 and J is TRBJ2-6; D is perhaps TRBD1 (6 bases). Germline CDR1 and CDR2: MNHEY and SVGEGT. The CDR3 has 19 amino acids. V lost 0 bases to trimming and J lost 2 bases, with 17 bases between them.

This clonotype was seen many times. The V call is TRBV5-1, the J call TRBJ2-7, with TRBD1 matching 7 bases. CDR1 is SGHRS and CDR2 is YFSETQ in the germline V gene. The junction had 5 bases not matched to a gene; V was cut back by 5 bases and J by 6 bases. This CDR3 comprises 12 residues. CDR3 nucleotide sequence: TGCGCCAGCAGACGACAGGGCGGCGAGCAGTACTTC. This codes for CASRRQGGEQYF. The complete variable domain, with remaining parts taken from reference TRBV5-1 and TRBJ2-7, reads KAGVTQTPRYLIKTRGQQVTLSCSPISGHRSVSWYQQTPGQGLQFLFEYFSETQRNKGNFPGRFSGRQFSNSRSEMNVSTLELGDSALYLCASRRQGGEQYFGPGTRLTVT.

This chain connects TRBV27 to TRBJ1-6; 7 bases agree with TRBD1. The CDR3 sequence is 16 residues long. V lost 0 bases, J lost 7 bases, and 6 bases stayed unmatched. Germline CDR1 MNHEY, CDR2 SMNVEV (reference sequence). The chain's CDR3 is CASSLSRGRWNSPLHF. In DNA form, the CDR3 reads TGTGCCAGCAGTTTATCAAGGGGGCGTTGGAATTCACCCCTCCACTTT.

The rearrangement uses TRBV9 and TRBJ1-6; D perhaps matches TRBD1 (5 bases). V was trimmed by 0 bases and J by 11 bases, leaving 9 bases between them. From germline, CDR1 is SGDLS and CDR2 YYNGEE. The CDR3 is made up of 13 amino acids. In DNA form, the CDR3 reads TGTGCCAGCAGCGTAGCTACAGGTGCACCCCTCCACTTT. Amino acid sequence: CASSVATGAPLHF.

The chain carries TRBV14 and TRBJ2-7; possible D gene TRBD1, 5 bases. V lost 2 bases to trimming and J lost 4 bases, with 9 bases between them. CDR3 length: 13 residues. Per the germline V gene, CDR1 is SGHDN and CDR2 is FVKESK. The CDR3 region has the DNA TGTGCCAGCAGCCAATTCAGGGTATACGAGCAGTACTTC. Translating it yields CASSQFRVYEQYF.

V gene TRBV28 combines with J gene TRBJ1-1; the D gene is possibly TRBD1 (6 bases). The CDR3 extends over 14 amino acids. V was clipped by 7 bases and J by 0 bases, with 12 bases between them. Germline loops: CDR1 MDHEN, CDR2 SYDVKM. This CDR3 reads CASTLGGMNTEAFF. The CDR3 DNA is TGTGCCAGCACCCTCGGGGGCATGAACACTGAAGCTTTCTTT.

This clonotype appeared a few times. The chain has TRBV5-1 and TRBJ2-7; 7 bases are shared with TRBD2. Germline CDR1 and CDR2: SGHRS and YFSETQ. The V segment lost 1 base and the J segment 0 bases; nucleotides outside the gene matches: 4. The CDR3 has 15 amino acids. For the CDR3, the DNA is TGCGCCAGCAGCTTGACTAGCGTTAGCTCCTACGAGCAGTACTTC. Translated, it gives CASSLTSVSSYEQYF.

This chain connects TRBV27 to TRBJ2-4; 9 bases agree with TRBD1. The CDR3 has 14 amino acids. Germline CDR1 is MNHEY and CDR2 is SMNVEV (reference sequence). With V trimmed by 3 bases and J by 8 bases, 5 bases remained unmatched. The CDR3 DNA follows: TGTGCCAGCAGTTTTCGACAGGGGGTGGACATTCAGTACTTC. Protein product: CASSFRQGVDIQYF.

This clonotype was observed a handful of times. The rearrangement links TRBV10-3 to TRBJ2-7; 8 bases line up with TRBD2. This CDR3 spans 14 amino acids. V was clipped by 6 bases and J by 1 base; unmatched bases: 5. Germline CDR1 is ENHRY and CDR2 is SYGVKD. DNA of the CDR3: TGTGCCATCAGCCGGGAGGGTCCTTCCTACGAGCAGTACTTC. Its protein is CAISREGPSYEQYF.

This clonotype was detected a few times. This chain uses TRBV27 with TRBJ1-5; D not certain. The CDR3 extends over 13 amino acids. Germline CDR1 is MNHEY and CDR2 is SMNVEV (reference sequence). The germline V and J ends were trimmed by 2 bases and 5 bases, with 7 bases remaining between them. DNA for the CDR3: TGTGCCAGCAGTTTAAAGGGATATCAGCCCCAGCATTTT. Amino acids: CASSLKGYQPQHF.

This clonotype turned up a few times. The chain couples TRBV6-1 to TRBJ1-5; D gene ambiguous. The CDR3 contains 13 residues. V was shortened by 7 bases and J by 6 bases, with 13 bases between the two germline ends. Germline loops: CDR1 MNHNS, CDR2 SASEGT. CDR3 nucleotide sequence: TGTGCCAGCACGGAACAGCCTAGTCAGCCCCAGCATTTT. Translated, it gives CASTEQPSQPQHF.

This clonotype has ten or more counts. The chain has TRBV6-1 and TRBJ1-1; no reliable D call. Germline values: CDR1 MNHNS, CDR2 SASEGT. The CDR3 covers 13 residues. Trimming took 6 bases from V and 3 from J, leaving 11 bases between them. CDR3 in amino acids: CASSDGLYTEAFF. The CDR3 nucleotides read TGTGCCAGCAGCGACGGACTGTACACTGAAGCTTTCTTT.

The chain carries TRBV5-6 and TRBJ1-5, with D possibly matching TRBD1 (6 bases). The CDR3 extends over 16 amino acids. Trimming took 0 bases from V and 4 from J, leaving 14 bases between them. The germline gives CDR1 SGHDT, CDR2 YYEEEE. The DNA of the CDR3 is TGTGCCAGCAGCTTGGAACAGGGAAACGGAAATCAGCCCCAGCATTTT. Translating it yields CASSLEQGNGNQPQHF. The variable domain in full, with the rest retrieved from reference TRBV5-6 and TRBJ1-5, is DAGVTQSPTHLIKTRGQQVTLRCSPKSGHDTVSWYQQALGQGPQFIFQYYEEEERQRGNFPDRFSGHQFPNYSSELNVNALLLGDSALYLCASSLEQGNGNQPQHFGDGTRLSIL.